In its sample, the clone carrying this T cell receptor (beta chain) was seen a few times. This record comes from a study of patients and donors after allogeneic stem cell transplantation. Between the trimmed V and J ends, which lost 7 bases and 8 bases, there was a span of 14 bases. Germline values: CDR1 MGHDK, CDR2 SYGVNS. The CDR3 covers 13 residues. Each CDR3 protein gets one entry after TCRdb re-called the RT-PCR reads with MiXCR. In the table there are more than 850,000 distinct CDR3 sequences, more than 15% of which are singletons. This chain uses TRBV25-1 with TRBJ2-2, with TRBD2 as a possible D gene (5 bases). Sequencing was done on a sample of blood, either unsorted or a sorted T cell fraction (not recorded which). This receptor was taken from a human donor who was either an allogeneic HSCT recipient or a stem cell or donor lymphocyte infusion donor (not recorded which). It is not recorded whose cells these are; they may come from a transplant donor. The CDR3 DNA sequence: TGTGCCAGCACGGGGATTCAGTCAGGGGAGCTGTTTTTT. This encodes CASTGIQSGELFF.